Listed here are 6 T cell receptor beta chains from one sample, sequenced in a study of graft-versus-host responses after intestinal transplantation. Their specific antigens are unknown. TCRdb keeps only in-frame clones here, not all; method: immunoSEQ multiplex PCR. Of roughly 110,000 clones in the sample, approximately 93% are singletons; the top ten hold approximately 1%. This specimen consisted of unstimulated CD8+ T cells sorted from spleen or lymph node cells, obtained before transplant. The receptors stem from a human donor who was the organ donor for an intestinal transplant.

This clone has more than one count but fewer than ten. J is TRBJ2-2 and V is TRBV2, with no clear D. CDR3 length: 12 residues. Germline CDR1 reads SNHLY; CDR2 reads FYNNEI. V gave up 10 bases and J gave up 2 bases, with 8 bases separating them. CDR3 coding DNA: TGTGCCACGAAGGTTAACACCGGGGAGCTGTTTTTT. Its translation: CATKVNTGELFF.

V usage is TRBV7-9 and J usage is TRBJ1-1, with 7 bases aligning to TRBD1. Germline-derived CDR1 and CDR2 are SEHNR and FQNEAQ (reference sequence). Trimming at V came to 6 bases and at J to 3 bases, leaving 7 bases not matched to a gene. This CDR3 has 14 residues. CDR3: CASSLPQGYTEAFF. The CDR3 DNA reads TGTGCCAGCAGTCTCCCACAGGGGTACACTGAAGCTTTCTTT. Together with reference TRBV7-9 and TRBJ1-1, the CDR3 gives the full variable domain: DTGVSQNPRHKITKRGQNVTFRCDPISEHNRLYWYRQTLGQGPEFLTYFQNEAQLEKSRLLSDRFSAERPKGSFSTLEIQRTEQGDSAMYLCASSLPQGYTEAFFGQGTRLTVV.

V usage is TRBV27 and J usage is TRBJ2-2; TRBD1 agrees at 7 bases. Germline V gene lookup returns CDR1 MNHEY and CDR2 SMNVEV (reference sequence). V shed 6 bases, J shed 7 bases, and the junction held 5 bases outside the gene matches. The CDR3 contains 13 residues. CDR3 loop: CASSLGGYGELFF. The DNA of the CDR3 is TGTGCCAGCAGCCTAGGGGGCTACGGGGAGCTGTTTTTT.

The gene calls are TRBV2 and TRBJ1-5, with TRBD1 identical over 8 bases. CDR1 and CDR2 from the germline V gene are SNHLY and FYNNEI. Trimming took 4 bases from V and 5 from J; bases not matched to a gene: 7. This CDR3 comprises 15 residues. For the CDR3, the DNA is TGTGCCAGCAGTGGGACAGGGAAGGGTGATCAGCCCCAGCATTTT. Its translation is CASSGTGKGDQPQHF.

The chain combines TRBV6-5 with TRBJ2-7; a weak D match, TRBD2 (5 bases). V was shortened by 6 bases and J by 2 bases, with 14 bases between the two germline ends. The CDR3 consists of 14 residues. Germline assignment: CDR1 MNHEY and CDR2 SVGAGI. Here the CDR3 DNA reads TGTGCCAGCAGCCCCACCGGGGTTACCTACGAGCAGTACTTC. It encodes CASSPTGVTYEQYF.

This clone has a handful of counts. The chain has TRBV19 and TRBJ1-2, with TRBD1 matching over 8 bases. The germline CDR1 and CDR2 sequences are LNHDA and SQIVND (reference sequence). The CDR3 extends over 12 amino acids. Trimming took 10 bases from V and 6 from J; bases not matched to a gene: 7. CDR3 amino acids: CATQTGVHGYTF. The CDR3 DNA sequence: TGTGCCACCCAGACAGGGGTCCATGGCTACACCTTC.